Reported below is one T cell receptor beta chain. The V gene lost 7 bases and the J gene lost 1 base, with 10 bases spanning the gap. Germline CDR1 LNHDA, CDR2 SQIVND (reference sequence). There are 13 residues in the CDR3. The data were taken from a study of radiotherapy plus CTLA-4 blockade in lung cancer. Study at large: There were objective responses in 18% of patients, and 31% had disease control.

Some clones are missing from TCRdb's copy, which holds only in-frame ones; the method was immunoSEQ multiplex PCR. The data contain about 90,000 clones, 60% to 80% of them singletons. Sequenced material: peripheral blood, taken from a patient treated with radiotherapy plus ipilimumab. The sequence was collected from a human donor with non-small cell lung cancer that progressed on radiotherapy plus ipilimumab. This chain uses TRBV19 with TRBJ1-1; D is perhaps TRBD1 (5 bases). The CDR3 protein is CASKGQPNTEAFF. CDR3 in DNA: TGTGCCAGTAAAGGACAACCGAACACTGAAGCTTTCTTT.